This T cell receptor (beta chain) is drawn from a study of technical replicates of blood from several donors. Per the germline V gene, CDR1 is SEHNR and CDR2 is FQNEAQ (reference sequence). V lost 10 bases and J 4 bases, leaving 16 bases between the germline ends. This CDR3 contains 13 residues. This clone showed up just once. Repertoires were generated with immunoSEQ multiplex PCR, while TCRdb's copy carries only in-frame clones and drops some. The data contain 75,000 to 85,000 clones, roughly 95% of them singletons. The receptor was isolated from a human donor in good health. The material sequenced was T cells isolated from PBMCs. The J gene is TRBJ1-1, the V gene TRBV7-9, with D tentatively TRBD1 (6 bases). Here the CDR3 reads CATGGPQGTEAFF. The CDR3 DNA follows: TGTGCCACGGGGGGACCACAGGGCACTGAAGCTTTCTTT.